The text below deals with one T cell receptor beta chain. This clonotype has just a few counts. Which antigen it targets is not known. No base quality values were provided; no much bigger clone lies one nucleotide off. Receptors were amplified or captured by PCR. The instrument was a NextSeq 500. Bulk TCR libraries were generated as previously described, with the TCR primers listed in Table S5 used. The Qiagen AllPrep DNA/RNA kit was used to purify total RNA. Before analysis, reads from multiple sequencing runs of one library were combined. As for how the authors treated the data: Only reads with exact TCR constant sequence were kept, trimmed to 150 nt, and grouped by their 12-nt molecular barcodes. Reads in each barcode group were sub-clustered using a 15% Levenshtein threshold, and a quality-weighted consensus sequence was built for each RNA molecule. Non-functional sequences were excluded, and lower-count sequences lying one edit away from another sequence were also excluded. Based on fitting two negative binomial distributions, any barcode sub-cluster with under 20% of the maximum read count was discarded. TCRdb trimmed the raw reads at Q25, called clones with MiXCR and kept productive beta chains. Each entry merges the rows of one CDR3 protein and shows their most common DNA and genes. What appears here as the V and J calls and clone size reflects TCRdb's work, not the paper's. The sample table holds some 590,000 distinct CDR3 sequences, of which around 25% were seen once. About 0.81% of the sample comes from the top ten.

The sample originates from a study of molecular identifiers for immune sequencing clone quantification (dated by TCRdb to 2016 to 2018). Regarding the complete study: For a replicate experiment, the RNA from either roughly 18,000 or 92,000 naive CD8 T cells was divided into five aliquots, and four of those aliquots went on to sequencing. This methods study used CD8 T cells to benchmark TCR RNA copy counting and molecular-identifier clustering-based TCR repertoire sequencing (MIDCIRS). The full study reports these points: Modeling gave about 3.2 recovered TCR RNA copies per cell versus about ten by digital PCR, implying around 30% capture efficiency. The naive libraries included spiked-in Jurkat TCR RNA (roughly 9 copies' worth), and this RNA is not part of the donor repertoire. Even against a background of about 960,000 naive CD8 T cells, spiked-in Jurkat TCR RNA amounting to a single cell's worth was reported to be detectable. When barcode sub-clustering was left out, chimeric consensus sequences inflated TCR diversity, with chimeras reaching as high as 47%. In CMV-specific effector cells, over 99% of molecules were held by clones above 20 RNA copies, whereas under 1% of molecules were held by such clones in naive cells. Highly expanded clone sizes could be underestimated because identical TCR molecules may share a barcode.

CDR1 LGHNA and CDR2 YSLEER are derived from the germline V gene. The CDR3 goes from the cysteine to the phenylalanine over 18 residues. Only the CDR3 region is kept as DNA, spanning 54 bases read in frame from base 1. V is clipped by 1 base and J by 2 bases, and the sequence between their germline boundaries is 21 bases long. Libraries of naive CD8 T cells were generated from roughly 18,000 to 920,000 sorted cells, with 10%, 30% or 50% of the purified RNA used. On a BD FACSAria II, naive CD8 T cells were FACS-sorted as CD8+CD4-CCR7+CD45RA+ and collected into RLT Plus buffer. Detection sensitivity was tested by spiking Jurkat RNA equal to about eleven TCR copies' worth into samples containing roughly 18,000-1,000,000 naive CD8 T cells. CD8 T cells were enriched using RosetteSep CD8+ T Cell Enrichment Cocktail and Ficoll-Paque, and the enriched cells then underwent ACK red cell lysis.

The chain was built from TRBV4-3 and TRBJ2-7; tentative D gene TRBD2, with 6 bases matching. This clonotype was obtained from a human donor in good health. Some libraries in this study had Jurkat cell RNA spiked in. The sample consisted of naive CD8+ T cells from blood, with Jurkat cell RNA spiked in. What the cell subset or site label conveys for this sample: FACS-sorted CD8+CD4-CCR7+CD45RA+ naive T cells. For the CDR3, the sequence is CASSQVPLSSGLTYEQYF. The DNA sequence follows: TGCGCCAGCAGCCAAGTACCCCTATCCAGCGGGCTTACCTACGAGCAGTACTTC.